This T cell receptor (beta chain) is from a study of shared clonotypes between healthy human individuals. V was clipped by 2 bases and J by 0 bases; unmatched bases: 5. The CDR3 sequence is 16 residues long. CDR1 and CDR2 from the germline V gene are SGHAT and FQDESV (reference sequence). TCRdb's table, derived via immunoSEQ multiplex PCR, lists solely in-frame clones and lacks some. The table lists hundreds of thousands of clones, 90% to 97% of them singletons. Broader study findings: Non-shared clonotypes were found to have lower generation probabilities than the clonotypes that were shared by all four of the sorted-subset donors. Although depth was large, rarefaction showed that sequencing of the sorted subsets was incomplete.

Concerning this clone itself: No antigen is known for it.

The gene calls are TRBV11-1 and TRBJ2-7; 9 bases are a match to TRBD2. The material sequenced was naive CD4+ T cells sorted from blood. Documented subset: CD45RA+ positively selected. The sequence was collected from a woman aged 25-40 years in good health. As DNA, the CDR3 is TGTGCCAGCAGCTTAATCGGTAGCGGGAGCTCCTACGAGCAGTACTTC. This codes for CASSLIGSGSSYEQYF.